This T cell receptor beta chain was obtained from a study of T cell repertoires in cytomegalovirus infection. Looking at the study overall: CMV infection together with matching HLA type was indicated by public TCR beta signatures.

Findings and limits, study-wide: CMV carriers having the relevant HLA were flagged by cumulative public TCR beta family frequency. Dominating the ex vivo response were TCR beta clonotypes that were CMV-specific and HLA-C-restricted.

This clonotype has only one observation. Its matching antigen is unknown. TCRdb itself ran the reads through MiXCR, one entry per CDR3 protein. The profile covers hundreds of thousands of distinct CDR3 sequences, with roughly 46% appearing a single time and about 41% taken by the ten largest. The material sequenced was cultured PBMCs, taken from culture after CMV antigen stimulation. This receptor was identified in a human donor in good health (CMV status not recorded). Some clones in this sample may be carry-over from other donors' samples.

In DNA, the CDR3 is TGTGCCAGCAGCTCCGGGACTACCCTTGGGGATGAGCAGTTCTTC. The encoded protein is CASSSGTTLGDEQFF. The V gene is TRBV5-5, the J gene TRBJ2-1; TRBD2 agrees at 7 bases. The CDR3 is 15 residues long. Germline loops: CDR1 SGHKS, CDR2 YYEKEE (reference sequence). The V gene end was trimmed by 3 bases and the J gene end by 8 bases; junction bases not matched to a gene: 11.